These 27 T cell receptor beta chains share one sample of origin, sequenced in a study of shared clonotypes between healthy human individuals. TCRdb's table, derived via immunoSEQ multiplex PCR, lists solely in-frame clones and lacks some. The sample carries over 850,000 clones, roughly 74% recorded once. The specimen sequenced was memory CD4+ T cells from PBMCs. Subset specified: CD45RA-negative fraction. These receptors were taken from a man younger than 30 in good health. Some clones in this sample may be carry-over from other donors' samples.

This clone was observed a handful of times. The rearrangement uses TRBV7-9 and TRBJ2-2; 9 bases are shared with TRBD1. The germline CDR1 and CDR2 sequences are SEHNR and FQNEAQ (reference sequence). This CDR3 comprises 15 residues. J gave up 1 base and V 4 bases, and 1 base lay outside the gene matches. The CDR3 DNA reads as TGTGCCAGCAGCTCGGGACAGGGGAACACCGGGGAGCTGTTTTTT. This encodes CASSSGQGNTGELFF.

With respect to this clone: At the DNA level, this CDR3 is encoded by other sequences in the same sample as well. The rearrangement joins TRBV5-1 to TRBJ2-3; D unclear. The germline gives CDR1 SGHRS, CDR2 YFSETQ. The CDR3 length is 13 residues. V was cut by 1 base and J by 0 bases, with 3 bases left in between. DNA for the CDR3: TGCGCCAGCAGCTTGACTAGCACAGATACGCAGTATTTT. It yields the protein CASSLTSTDTQYF.

The chain links TRBV5-1 to TRBJ2-5; D is possibly TRBD2 (5 bases). Trimming shortened V by 2 bases and J by 4 bases, and 12 bases separated the two germline ends. Germline V gene data show CDR1 as SGHRS and CDR2 as YFSETQ. The CDR3 has 14 amino acids. CDR3 amino acids: CASSLGLAVETQYF. The CDR3 DNA reads as TGCGCCAGCAGCTTAGGCCTAGCTGTAGAGACCCAGTACTTC.

The V call is TRBV7-9, the J call TRBJ1-2; TRBD1 matches at 9 bases. J was trimmed by 1 base and V by 5 bases; bases with no gene match: 8. The CDR3 consists of 16 residues. The germline V gene encodes CDR1 SEHNR and CDR2 FQNEAQ (reference sequence). The CDR3 nucleotides are TGTGCCAGCAGCCTGGGACAGGGTGTGGATAACTATGGCTACACCTTC. Protein: CASSLGQGVDNYGYTF.

The chain uses TRBV15 and TRBJ2-5; 8 positions match TRBD1. Trimming removed 1 base from V and 1 base from J; junction bases left unmatched: 5. Looked up from germline, CDR1 is LNHNV and CDR2 is YYDKDF (reference sequence). CDR3 size: 16 residues. The CDR3 spells CATSRVNTGGQETQYF. The CDR3 DNA reads as TGTGCCACCAGCAGAGTTAACACAGGGGGCCAAGAGACCCAGTACTTC.

The chain carries TRBV27 and TRBJ1-2; 7 nucleotides align to TRBD1. With 5 bases clipped from V and 8 bases from J, the junction kept 11 bases outside the gene matches. The CDR3 covers 14 residues. Germline V gene lookup returns CDR1 MNHEY and CDR2 SMNVEV (reference sequence). This CDR3 is CASSTTGPSYGYTF. The DNA of the CDR3 is TGTGCCAGCAGTACGACAGGGCCCTCCTACGGCTACACCTTC.

The chain has TRBV19 and TRBJ2-5, with 10 bases fitting TRBD2. The CDR3 covers 15 residues. Germline loops: CDR1 LNHDA, CDR2 SQIVND (reference sequence). V lost 4 bases and J lost 5; bases outside the gene matches: 7. The CDR3 coding sequence is TGTGCCAGTAGTACGGGACTAGCGTCTCCCGAGACCCAGTACTTC. As protein: CASSTGLASPETQYF.

For this clone: A far larger clone differs by one base, so this is likely a read error. The chain has TRBV11-2 and TRBJ1-2; 8 bases are shared with TRBD1. CDR1 is SGHAT, CDR2 FQNNGV, per germline. The CDR3 is made up of 13 amino acids. The V segment lost 3 bases and the J segment 3 bases; nucleotides outside the gene matches: 0. The chain's CDR3 is CASSLTGDYGYTF. The CDR3 region has the DNA TGTGCCAGCAGCTTGACAGGGGACTATGGCTACACCTTC.

The chain links TRBV19 to TRBJ2-3; 7 positions agree with TRBD2. Germline CDR1 LNHDA, CDR2 SQIVND (reference sequence). Trimming removed 7 bases from V and 2 bases from J; junction bases left unmatched: 6. This CDR3 comprises 14 residues. This chain's CDR3 is CASTTGGNTDTQYF. CDR3 coding DNA: TGTGCCAGTACGACGGGAGGAAACACAGATACGCAGTATTTT.

The CDR3 here is CASSLGWADTQYF. The CDR3 DNA sequence: TGTGCCAGCAGCTTAGGCTGGGCAGATACGCAGTATTTT. The rearrangement links TRBV7-9 to TRBJ2-3; D not resolved. V was pared by 1 base and J by 4 bases, with 6 bases between. Germline CDR1 reads SEHNR; CDR2 reads FQNEAQ (reference sequence). The CDR3 covers 13 residues. The whole variable domain, filled in from reference TRBV7-9 and TRBJ2-3, reads DTGVSQNPRHKITKRGQNVTFRCDPISEHNRLYWYRQTLGQGPEFLTYFQNEAQLEKSRLLSDRFSAERPKGSFSTLEIQRTEQGDSAMYLCASSLGWADTQYFGPGTRLTVL.

Turning to this clone: Additional DNA sequences in this sample encode the identical CDR3. V and J are TRBV5-1 and TRBJ1-5; D possibly corresponds to TRBD1 (5 bases). CDR1 SGHRS and CDR2 YFSETQ come from the germline V gene. The CDR3 is 14 residues long. With 4 bases removed from V and 5 bases from J, the gap between germline ends came to 13 bases. CDR3 nucleotides: TGCGCCAGCAGCCCAGGGACCGGAGATCAGCCCCAGCATTTT. Amino acid sequence: CASSPGTGDQPQHF.

This clone was seen just once. V usage is TRBV5-1 and J usage is TRBJ1-2, with a possible D match to TRBD1 (6 bases). The CDR3 loop spans 14 amino acids. Germline CDR1 and CDR2: SGHRS and YFSETQ. With 4 bases removed from V and 5 bases from J, the gap between germline ends came to 15 bases. The CDR3 loop is CASSGGGGEYGYTF. The CDR3 DNA is TGCGCCAGCAGCGGAGGGGGAGGTGAATATGGCTACACCTTC.

The chain carries TRBV6-1 and TRBJ1-2, with D uncertain. Germline V gene data show CDR1 as MNHNS and CDR2 as SASEGT. The CDR3 is 14 amino acids. Trimming stripped 4 bases from V and 4 bases from J, with 13 bases between. The CDR3 sequence is CASSGDRTLYGYTF. In DNA form, the CDR3 reads TGTGCCAGCAGTGGGGATCGAACCCTCTATGGCTACACCTTC.

The chain employs TRBV27 and TRBJ2-1, with D maybe TRBD2 (6 bases). Germline V lookup: CDR1 MNHEY, CDR2 SMNVEV (reference sequence). CDR3 size: 14 residues. V shed 3 bases and J shed 4 bases, with 10 bases lying between them. This CDR3 is CASSLGREYNEQFF. CDR3 sequence (DNA): TGTGCCAGCAGTTTGGGGCGGGAATACAATGAGCAGTTCTTC.

This clone showed up just a few times. The rearrangement joins TRBV4-2 to TRBJ1-4, with D unclear. Trimming pared 0 bases from V and 4 bases from J, leaving 9 bases between. Germline V CDR1 and CDR2: LGHNA, YNFKEQ. The CDR3 spans 15 residues. For the CDR3, the DNA is TGTGCCAGCAGCCAAGATTTGCAGCTTAATGAAAAACTGTTTTTT. This translates into CASSQDLQLNEKLFF.

The chain uses TRBV7-9 and TRBJ1-4; 8 bases map to TRBD1. The CDR3 has 14 amino acids. J was trimmed by 2 bases and V by 8 bases; bases with no gene match: 4. Germline V gene data show CDR1 as SEHNR and CDR2 as FQNEAQ (reference sequence). CDR3 residues: CASGQGGTNEKLFF. The CDR3 bases are TGTGCCAGCGGACAGGGAGGGACTAATGAAAAACTGTTTTTT.

The chain combines TRBV5-1 with TRBJ2-7; D unresolved. The V gene lost 0 bases and the J gene lost 2 bases, with 9 bases spanning the gap. The CDR3 runs to 14 residues. Germline CDR1 SGHRS, CDR2 YFSETQ. The DNA for the CDR3 is TGCGCCAGCAGCTTGGGTGCAGAAGCCTACGAGCAGTACTTC. Its translation is CASSLGAEAYEQYF.

The table lists this clone with a count of one. The chain employs TRBV7-9 and TRBJ2-1; D call uncertain. V gave up 5 bases and J gave up 8 bases, with 22 bases separating them. CDR1 is SEHNR, CDR2 FQNEAQ, per germline (reference sequence). The CDR3 contains 16 residues. The CDR3 bases are TGTGCCAGCAGCCCAGTCGGCTCCGGGTGGTCTGATGAGCAGTTCTTC. Translated: CASSPVGSGWSDEQFF.

The chain links TRBV5-6 to TRBJ2-3; D not certain. The germline V and J ends were trimmed by 1 base and 0 bases, with 9 bases remaining between them. CDR3 size: 15 residues. Germline V gives CDR1 SGHDT, CDR2 YYEEEE. CDR3 loop: CASSLMRGSTDTQYF. The CDR3 DNA reads as TGTGCCAGCAGCTTGATGCGCGGCAGCACAGATACGCAGTATTTT.

This chain uses TRBV7-2 with TRBJ2-3; D may be TRBD2 (6 bases). The CDR3 extends over 15 amino acids. Trimming removed 10 bases from V and 4 bases from J, with 21 bases in between. In germline, CDR1 is SGHTA, CDR2 FQGNSA. In DNA, the CDR3 is TGTGCCACCTCCCGGGAGAGGACCCGGGCAGATACGCAGTATTTT. It encodes CATSRERTRADTQYF.

The chain couples TRBV18 to TRBJ2-3; D remains unclear. V was shortened by 6 bases and J by 0 bases, with 13 bases between the two germline ends. The CDR3 is made up of 15 amino acids. Germline V lookup: CDR1 KGHSH, CDR2 LQKENI. In nucleotides, the CDR3 is TGTGCCAGCTCCCCCCTCGTGTCTAGCACAGATACGCAGTATTTT. It encodes CASSPLVSSTDTQYF.

The chain employs TRBV28 and TRBJ2-7; 10 nucleotides agree with TRBD1. Per germline, CDR1 MDHEN and CDR2 SYDVKM. The CDR3 is made up of 17 amino acids. V was clipped by 1 base and J by 5 bases; unmatched bases: 11. In DNA, the CDR3 is TGTGCCAGCAGTTTATTACCTGGACAGGGGGGTAATAACGAGCAGTACTTC. This codes for CASSLLPGQGGNNEQYF.

This rearrangement joins TRBV2 to TRBJ2-3, with D perhaps matching TRBD1 (6 bases). With 5 bases removed from V and 2 bases from J, the gap between germline ends came to 14 bases. The CDR3 has 15 amino acids. CDR1 is SNHLY, CDR2 FYNNEI, per germline. The CDR3 loop is CASSLLRTDTDTQYF. Here the CDR3 DNA reads TGTGCCAGCAGTCTTCTTAGGACAGACACAGATACGCAGTATTTT.

The chain carries TRBV28 and TRBJ2-1; TRBD2 matches 12 bases. The V segment lost 5 bases and the J segment 10 bases; nucleotides outside the gene matches: 12. Germline V gene data show CDR1 as MDHEN and CDR2 as SYDVKM. CDR3 length: 16 amino acids. This CDR3 is CASSQLAGGIQDEQFF. The CDR3 DNA reads TGTGCCAGCAGTCAACTAGCGGGAGGAATTCAAGACGAGCAGTTCTTC.

The chain couples TRBV11-2 to TRBJ2-7; D may be TRBD1 (6 bases). The CDR3 extends over 13 amino acids. Germline assignment: CDR1 SGHAT and CDR2 FQNNGV. Trimming left V 5 bases short and J 11 bases short, with 19 bases between. The CDR3 sequence is CASSPRPGEKEYF. The CDR3 bases are TGTGCCAGCAGCCCGCGCCCAGGGGAGAAGGAGTACTTC.

The rearrangement links TRBV4-2 to TRBJ1-1, with D possibly matching TRBD1 (5 bases). V was shortened by 1 base and J by 6 bases, with 12 bases between the two germline ends. CDR1 and CDR2 (germline): LGHNA, YNFKEQ. CDR3 length: 14 residues. The CDR3 is CASSQAGTAAEAFF. The CDR3 nucleotides are TGTGCCAGCAGCCAAGCCGGGACCGCGGCTGAAGCTTTCTTT.

The chain uses TRBV28 and TRBJ2-3; 7 nucleotides match TRBD2. Trimming at V came to 6 bases and at J to 1 base, leaving 13 bases not matched to a gene. The germline gives CDR1 MDHEN, CDR2 SYDVKM. The CDR3 consists of 17 residues. For the CDR3, the DNA is TGTGCCAGCAGCCGCCGCAGGTGGGGGGGAGGCACAGATACGCAGTATTTT. This sequence encodes CASSRRRWGGGTDTQYF.